The 15 T cell receptor beta chains in this list originate from one sample, sequenced in a study of beta chain features in type 1 diabetes. The whole isolated RNA underwent reverse transcription, so sequencing captured expressed TCRB transcripts. The data were produced by immunoSEQ multiplex PCR, yet TCRdb's version contains in-frame clones alone and is incomplete. The top ten hold over 1% of the sample, which has under 250,000 clones, approximately 11% seen once. Material for sequencing was central memory CD4+ T cells from blood. The receptors derive from a man younger than 35 in good health.

This clone was seen a few times. J is TRBJ2-3 and V is TRBV27; unclear D gene. Between the trimmed V and J ends, which lost 0 bases and 5 bases, there was a span of 3 bases. The CDR3 extends over 12 amino acids. Per germline, CDR1 MNHEY and CDR2 SMNVEV (reference sequence). The CDR3 DNA follows: TGTGCCAGCAGTTTATCGAGAGATACGCAGTATTTT. Protein: CASSLSRDTQYF.

The V call is TRBV18, the J call TRBJ2-7; D is possibly TRBD1 (5 bases). This CDR3 has 14 amino acids. V was pared by 2 bases and J by 5 bases, with 13 bases between. Per the germline V gene, CDR1 is KGHSH and CDR2 is LQKENI. For the CDR3, the DNA is TGTGCCAGCTCACCAATAGCCAGGGCCGACGAGCAGTACTTC. Translated: CASSPIARADEQYF. The full variable domain, with the rest looked up from reference TRBV18 and TRBJ2-7, is NAGVMQNPRHLVRRRGQEARLRCSPMKGHSHVYWYRQLPEEGLKFMVYLQKENIIDESGMPKERFSAEFPKEGPSILRIQQVVRGDSAAYFCASSPIARADEQYFGPGTRLTVT.

With respect to this clone: One junction end does not reproduce the germline sequence, and a read error may be involved. The chain employs TRBV29-1 and TRBJ2-7, with a possible D match to TRBD2 (5 bases). This CDR3 has 12 amino acids. CDR1 and CDR2 (germline): SQVTM, ANQGSEA. The CDR3 is CSVEDWERRPFF. Written as DNA, the CDR3 is TGCAGCGTTGAAGATTGGGAGAGACGACCCTTTTTC.

The chain carries TRBV6-6 and TRBJ2-7, with 7 positions matching TRBD1. The CDR3 extends over 12 amino acids. CDR1 is MNHNY and CDR2 is SVGAGI in the germline V gene (reference sequence). The V gene end was trimmed by 11 bases and the J gene end by 7 bases; junction bases not matched to a gene: 11. CDR3 DNA: TGTGCCGGGGGACCGGGACAGCGAGAGCAGTACTTC. As protein: CAGGPGQREQYF.

This clone was found a few times. The chain is built from TRBV7-9 and TRBJ2-3, with 9 bases that match TRBD1. The V gene's germline CDR1 is SEHNR and CDR2 FQNEAQ (reference sequence). The CDR3 length is 15 residues. V gave up 5 bases and J gave up 2 bases; unmatched junction bases: 5. CDR3 sequence reads: CASSPGQGITDTQYF. CDR3 DNA sequence: TGTGCCAGCAGCCCTGGACAGGGGATCACAGATACGCAGTATTTT.

This chain connects TRBV5-1 to TRBJ2-3, with D possibly matching TRBD2 (6 bases). There are 16 residues in the CDR3. CDR1 is SGHRS and CDR2 is YFSETQ in the germline V gene. V lost 4 bases and J lost 0, with 15 bases in between. The CDR3 DNA is TGCGCCAGCAGCCCGGATCGTAGCGGAAGCACAGATACGCAGTATTTT. It yields the protein CASSPDRSGSTDTQYF.

V and J are TRBV30 and TRBJ2-1; possible D gene TRBD1, 5 bases. CDR3 length equals 15 residues. The germline V and J ends were trimmed by 1 base and 12 bases, with 22 bases remaining between them. The germline CDR1 and CDR2 sequences are GTSNPN and SVGIG (reference sequence). The chain's CDR3 is CAWSDGADTMSRQFF. The CDR3 nucleotides read TGTGCCTGGAGTGATGGGGCAGATACAATGAGTCGGCAGTTCTTC. Using reference TRBV30 and TRBJ2-1 for the parts outside the CDR3, the full variable domain is SQTIHQWPATLVQPVGSPLSLECTVEGTSNPNLYWYRQAAGRGLQLLFYSVGIGQISSEVPQNLSASRPQDRQFILSSKKLLLSDSGFYLCAWSDGADTMSRQFFGPGTRLTVL.

This clone was observed a few times. V gene TRBV2 combines with J gene TRBJ1-2; no reliable D call. CDR1 and CDR2 (germline): SNHLY, FYNNEI. V was trimmed by 6 bases and J by 7 bases, leaving 9 bases between them. The CDR3 runs to 11 residues. The CDR3 DNA follows: TGTGCCAGCAGGAGGGATCCTGGCTACACCTTC. Encoded protein: CASRRDPGYTF.

The J gene is TRBJ1-2, the V gene TRBV7-9; no reliable D call. Per germline, CDR1 SEHNR and CDR2 FQNEAQ (reference sequence). V was clipped by 5 bases and J by 1 base, with 8 bases between them. This CDR3 contains 13 residues. The chain's CDR3 is CASSPGHNYGYTF. CDR3 sequence (DNA): TGTGCCAGCAGCCCCGGCCATAACTATGGCTACACCTTC.

The table lists this clone with a few counts. Other DNA sequences in the sample encode the same CDR3. The V gene is TRBV11-2, the J gene TRBJ2-5, with 12 positions matching TRBD2. Germline loops: CDR1 SGHAT, CDR2 FQNNGV. The CDR3 consists of 15 residues. CDR3 in amino acids: CGSSPSGRAWETQYF. CDR3 bases: TGTGGTAGTTCTCCTAGCGGGAGGGCGTGGGAGACCCAGTACTTC. Looking up the rest from reference TRBV11-2 and TRBJ2-5 gives the full variable domain: EAGVAQSPRYKIIEKRQSVAFWCNPISGHATLYWYQQILGQGPKLLIQFQNNGVVDDSQLPKDRFSAERLKGVDSTLKIQPAKLEDSAVYLCGSSPSGRAWETQYFGPGTRLLVL.

This clone was observed once. J is TRBJ2-2 and V is TRBV9, with 11 positions matching TRBD2. Trimming cost V 0 bases and J 1 base; bases outside gene matches: 5. Germline lookup yields CDR1 SGDLS and CDR2 YYNGEE. The CDR3 has 18 amino acids. The CDR3 loop reads CASSVAGTSGMNTGELFF. The CDR3 DNA reads TGTGCCAGCAGCGTAGCTGGGACTAGCGGAATGAACACCGGGGAGCTGTTTTTT.

This clone was counted only a few times. The junction shows a germline mismatch at one end, possibly a read error. The chain joins TRBV30 to TRBJ1-2; weak D call: TRBD1 (6 bases). CDR1 and CDR2 from the germline V gene are GTSNPN and SVGIG (reference sequence). This CDR3 has 14 amino acids. The CDR3 spells CAWCVTGNNYGYTF. CDR3 nucleotide sequence: TGTGCCTGGTGTGTGACAGGAAATAACTATGGCTACACCTTC.

V gene TRBV10-3 combines with J gene TRBJ1-2; possible D gene TRBD1, 6 bases. Germline CDR1 is ENHRY and CDR2 is SYGVKD. Trimming stripped 7 bases from V and 3 bases from J, with 15 bases between. The CDR3 is 14 residues long. The chain's CDR3 is CAIKAGVNDYGYTF. The CDR3 coding sequence is TGTGCCATCAAGGCAGGGGTGAACGACTATGGCTACACCTTC.

The CDR3 sequence: CASSLSFIAHEQYF. The CDR3, as DNA: TGCGCCAGCAGCTTGTCCTTCATCGCCCACGAGCAGTACTTC. This chain links TRBV5-1 with TRBJ2-7; D not certain. The germline V gene has CDR1 SGHRS and CDR2 YFSETQ. Trimming took 1 base from V and 5 from J, leaving 13 bases between them. The CDR3 is made up of 14 amino acids. The whole variable domain, filled in from reference TRBV5-1 and TRBJ2-7, reads KAGVTQTPRYLIKTRGQQVTLSCSPISGHRSVSWYQQTPGQGLQFLFEYFSETQRNKGNFPGRFSGRQFSNSRSEMNVSTLELGDSALYLCASSLSFIAHEQYFGPGTRLTVT.

This chain uses TRBV7-8 with TRBJ2-1; tentatively, D is TRBD2 (6 bases). Germline CDR1 SGHVS, CDR2 FQNEAQ. V shed 6 bases and J shed 2 bases, with 20 bases lying between them. This CDR3 has 17 amino acids. DNA for the CDR3: TGTGCCAGCAGATTACCCCTACGGGAGCAGCCCTACAATGAGCAGTTCTTC. It encodes CASRLPLREQPYNEQFF.